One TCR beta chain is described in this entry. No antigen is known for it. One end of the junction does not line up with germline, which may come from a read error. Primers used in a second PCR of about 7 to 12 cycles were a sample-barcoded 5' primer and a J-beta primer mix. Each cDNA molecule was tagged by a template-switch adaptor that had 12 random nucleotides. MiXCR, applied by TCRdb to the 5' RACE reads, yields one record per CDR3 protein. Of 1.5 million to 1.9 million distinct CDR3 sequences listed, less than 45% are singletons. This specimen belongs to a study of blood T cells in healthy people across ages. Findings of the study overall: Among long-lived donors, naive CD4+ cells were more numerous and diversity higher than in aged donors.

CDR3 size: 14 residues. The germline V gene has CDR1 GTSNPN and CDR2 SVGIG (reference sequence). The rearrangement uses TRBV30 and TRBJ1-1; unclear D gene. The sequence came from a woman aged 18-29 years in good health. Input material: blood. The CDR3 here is CAWRPGIGYTEAFF. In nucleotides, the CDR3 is TGTGCCTGGAGGCCCGGGATTGGGTACACTGAGGCTTTCTTT.